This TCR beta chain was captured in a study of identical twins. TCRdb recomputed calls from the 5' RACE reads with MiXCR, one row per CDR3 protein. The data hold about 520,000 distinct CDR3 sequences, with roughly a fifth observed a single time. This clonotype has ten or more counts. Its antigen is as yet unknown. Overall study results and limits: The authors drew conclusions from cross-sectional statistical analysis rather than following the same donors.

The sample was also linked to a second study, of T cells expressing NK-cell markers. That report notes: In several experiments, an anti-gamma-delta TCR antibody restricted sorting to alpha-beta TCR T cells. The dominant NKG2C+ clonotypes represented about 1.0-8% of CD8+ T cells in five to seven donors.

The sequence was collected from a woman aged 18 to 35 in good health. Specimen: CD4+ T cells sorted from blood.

The CDR3 protein is CASSKDGAMNTEAFF. CDR3 DNA: TGCGCCAGCAGCAAGGACGGGGCGATGAACACTGAAGCTTTCTTT. The chain uses TRBV5-1 and TRBJ1-1, with TRBD1 as a possible D gene (5 bases). The CDR3 runs to 15 residues. Trimming removed 4 bases at V and 0 bases at J, with 13 bases between. Germline loops: CDR1 SGHRS, CDR2 YFSETQ.